This is a list of T cell receptor beta chains from one sample in a study of shared clonotypes between healthy human individuals. Assay used: immunoSEQ multiplex PCR; TCRdb lists only in-frame clones, some missing. The sample records about 2 million clones, roughly 96% being singletons. The material sequenced was naive CD4+ T cells sorted from blood. These receptor sequences come from a man between 18 and 29 years old in good health. Both conserved end residues are trimmed from each CDR3.

V	J	CDR3
TRBV27	TRBJ2-2	ARGTSGRVDRNTGELF
TRBV6-1	TRBJ1-1	ASSRGGLNTEAF
TRBV10-3	TRBJ1-5	AISNTGGSNQPQH
TRBV6-1	TRBJ1-5	ASSELTQNQPQH
TRBV29-1	TRBJ1-4	SVGQGGGYEKLF
TRBV10-3	TRBJ2-5	AISESEETQY
TRBV14	TRBJ2-7	ASSVSYEQY
TRBV4-1	TRBJ1-6	ASSQVGLGSPLH
TRBV7-2	TRBJ1-1	ASSLGQGAYKLAEAF
TRBV10-1	TRBJ1-1	ASSDWPTAKGSTEAF
TRBV5-4	TRBJ2-1	ASSLGSSYNEQF
TRBV5-1	TRBJ1-3	ASSLAGFSGNTIY
TRBV28	TRBJ2-2	ASSARNTGELF
TRBV5-4	TRBJ2-1	ASSSGISSSYNEQF
TRBV19	TRBJ2-7	ASSMIIAGDRQY
TRBV19	TRBJ1-1	ASNTPGRDTEAF
TRBV18	TRBJ1-5	ASSPAGDNQPQH
TRBV5-4	TRBJ1-4	ASSLDGATNEKLF
TRBV29-1	TRBJ2-7	SVETGGEQY
TRBV5-1	TRBJ2-2	ASSLVPAGDTGELF
TRBV28	TRBJ1-4	ASSSQTTGFNEKLF
TRBV6-1	TRBJ1-1	ASSLGQGLTEAF
TRBV5-1	TRBJ2-1	ASSVGQFNEQF
TRBV7-9	TRBJ2-5	ASRSGTGLRGETQY
TRBV6-5	TRBJ1-5	ASSSGGGNQPQH
TRBV5-4	TRBJ1-3	ASSTTGAGNTIY
TRBV9	TRBJ1-6	ASSDGTGSSPLH
TRBV27	TRBJ1-5	ASSLFRTDNQPQH
TRBV7-2	.	ASSTTIRTGFHEQY
TRBV2	TRBJ2-3	ASSAQDGSTDTQY
TRBV5-1	TRBJ2-3	ASSGSWTRQNTDTQY
TRBV7-9	TRBJ1-1	ASSLTRGEDEAF
TRBV19	TRBJ1-1	ASSTTGGTNTEAF
TRBV2	TRBJ1-1	ASSPWGPAMGTEAF
TRBV7-2	TRBJ2-7	ASSSLAGGSYEQY
TRBV5-1	TRBJ2-7	ASSSPAGSEQY
TRBV6-5	TRBJ2-1	ASSYLGHPPYNEQF
TRBV6-1	TRBJ1-1	ASSELGERKTTEAF
TRBV30	TRBJ1-5	AWSPSLNQPQH
TRBV25-1	TRBJ1-2	ASSDSFGGYT
TRBV12-5	TRBJ2-3	ASGSLGGTQY